This T cell receptor beta chain was found in a study of Graves' ophthalmopathy and Graves' hyperthyroidism. At the level of the study: If no ophthalmopathy appeared within 18 months of follow-up, hyperthyroidism was termed stable.

RNA transcripts were the template, and TCR beta CDR3 regions were amplified from them. The first-round RT-PCR employed HTBI primers together with the Qiagen OneStep RT-PCR kit. A multiplex PCR was then performed as the second round. TCRdb recomputed calls from the multiplex PCR reads with MiXCR, one row per CDR3 protein. Here the sample spans some 1.1 million distinct CDR3 sequences, approximately 35% being singletons. The CDR3 contains 16 residues. Trimming removed 2 bases from V and 0 bases from J, with 13 bases in between. The chain combines TRBV12-3 or TRBV12-4 with TRBJ1-2; no clear D gene. This sequence originates from an adult man with Graves' hyperthyroidism. Sequenced sample: peripheral blood or thyroid tissue (not recorded which). DNA for the CDR3: TGTGCCAGCAGTTTAAGTAGGGCCCAAACTAACTATGGCTACACCTTC. Its protein product is CASSLSRAQTNYGYTF.